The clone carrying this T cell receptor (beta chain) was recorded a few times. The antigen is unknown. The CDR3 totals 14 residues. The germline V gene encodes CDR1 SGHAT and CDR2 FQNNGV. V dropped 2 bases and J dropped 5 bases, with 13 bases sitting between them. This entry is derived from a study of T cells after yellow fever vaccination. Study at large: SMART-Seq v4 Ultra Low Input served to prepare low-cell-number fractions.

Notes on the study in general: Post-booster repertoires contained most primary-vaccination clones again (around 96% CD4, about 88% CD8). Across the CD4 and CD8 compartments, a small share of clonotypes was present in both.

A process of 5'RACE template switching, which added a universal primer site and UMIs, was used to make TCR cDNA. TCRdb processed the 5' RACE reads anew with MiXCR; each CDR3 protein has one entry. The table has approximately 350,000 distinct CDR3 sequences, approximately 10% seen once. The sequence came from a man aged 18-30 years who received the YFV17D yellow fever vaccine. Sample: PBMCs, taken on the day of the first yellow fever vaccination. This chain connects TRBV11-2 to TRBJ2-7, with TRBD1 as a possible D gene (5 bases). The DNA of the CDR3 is TGTGCCAGCAGCTTAATTCAGGGAAGAAACGAGCAGTACTTC. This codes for CASSLIQGRNEQYF.